Detailed here is one T cell receptor beta chain. These data belong to a study of cytomegalovirus exposure and HLA in healthy donors. Data came from immunoSEQ multiplex PCR; TCRdb stores just in-frame clones and leaves some out. The data hold 140,000 or so clones, with approximately 90% observed a single time. V gave up 1 base and J gave up 6 bases; unmatched junction bases: 2. In germline, CDR1 is SGHAT, CDR2 FQNNGV. This CDR3 has 14 amino acids. The sample taken for sequencing was PBMCs. The TCR was taken from a woman aged 25 to 39 in good health and CMV-seropositive. V usage is TRBV11-2 and J usage is TRBJ2-1; 8 nucleotides line up with TRBD1. CDR3 in amino acids: CASSLGQGFNEQFF. As DNA, the CDR3 is TGTGCCAGCAGCTTAGGACAGGGGTTCAATGAGCAGTTCTTC.